The present T cell receptor (beta chain) was sequenced within a study of T cell changes during pregnancy in multiple sclerosis. This clone was detected only once. This CDR3 region has 15 residues. Losses at the gene ends were 6 bases for V and 3 bases for J; bases not matched to a gene: 4. In germline, CDR1 is MNHEY, CDR2 SMNVEV (reference sequence). TCRdb keeps only in-frame clones here, not all; method: immunoSEQ multiplex PCR. The sample shows about 68,000 clones, 92% of them seen only once. The sequences come from peripheral blood, collected in the second trimester of pregnancy. This TCR was recovered from a female donor in good health, enrolled as a control in a pregnancy study. The chain combines TRBV27 with TRBJ2-1; 11 nucleotides line up with TRBD1. The CDR3 DNA reads TGTGCCAGCAGGAAAGGGACAGGGGGCTACAATGAGCAGTTCTTC. This encodes CASRKGTGGYNEQFF.